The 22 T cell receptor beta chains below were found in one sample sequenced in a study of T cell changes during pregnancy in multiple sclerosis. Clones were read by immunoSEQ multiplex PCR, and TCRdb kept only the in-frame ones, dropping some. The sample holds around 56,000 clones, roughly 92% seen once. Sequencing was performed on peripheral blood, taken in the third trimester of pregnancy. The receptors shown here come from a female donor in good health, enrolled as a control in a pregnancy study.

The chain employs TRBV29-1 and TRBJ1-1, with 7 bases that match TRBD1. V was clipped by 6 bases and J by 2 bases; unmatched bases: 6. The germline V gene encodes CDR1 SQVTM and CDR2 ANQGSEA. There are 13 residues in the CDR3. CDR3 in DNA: TGCAGCGTCCTCCGGGACAGAAACACTGAAGCTTTCTTT. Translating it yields CSVLRDRNTEAFF. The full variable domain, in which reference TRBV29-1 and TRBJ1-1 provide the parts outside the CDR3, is SAVISQKPSRDICQRGTSLTIQCQVDSQVTMMFWYRQQPGQSLTLIATANQGSEATYESGFVIDKFPISRPNLTFSTLTVSNMSPEDSSIYLCSVLRDRNTEAFFGQGTRLTVV.

This chain's CDR3 is CASSFLAGGANEQFF. CDR3 DNA sequence: TGTGCCAGCAGTTTCCTAGCGGGGGGGGCCAATGAGCAGTTCTTC. The V gene is TRBV7-3, the J gene TRBJ2-1; 12 nucleotides match TRBD2. The CDR3 sequence is 15 residues long. CDR1 and CDR2 (germline): SGHTA, FQGTGA. V was clipped by 6 bases and J by 6 bases; unmatched bases: 6.

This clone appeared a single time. DNA of the CDR3: TGTGCCAGCAGCGTAGAGGGGGCGGGAGGGGCCTTGGATACGCAGTATTTT. This translates into CASSVEGAGGALDTQYF. The chain carries TRBV9 and TRBJ2-3, with TRBD2 matching over 9 bases. Losses at the gene ends were 0 bases for V and 6 bases for J; bases not matched to a gene: 11. The CDR3 covers 17 residues. Germline V gene data show CDR1 as SGDLS and CDR2 as YYNGEE.

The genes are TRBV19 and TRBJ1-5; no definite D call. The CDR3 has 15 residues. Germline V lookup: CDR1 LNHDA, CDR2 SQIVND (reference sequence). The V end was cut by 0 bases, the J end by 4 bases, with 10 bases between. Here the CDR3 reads CASSIDGGKNQPQHF. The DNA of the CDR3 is TGTGCCAGTAGTATAGATGGAGGGAAGAATCAGCCCCAGCATTTT. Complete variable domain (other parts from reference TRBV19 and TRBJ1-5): DGGITQSPKYLFRKEGQNVTLSCEQNLNHDAMYWYRQDPGQGLRLIYYSQIVNDFQKGDIAEGYSVSREKKESFPLTVTSAQKNPTAFYLCASSIDGGKNQPQHFGDGTRLSIL.

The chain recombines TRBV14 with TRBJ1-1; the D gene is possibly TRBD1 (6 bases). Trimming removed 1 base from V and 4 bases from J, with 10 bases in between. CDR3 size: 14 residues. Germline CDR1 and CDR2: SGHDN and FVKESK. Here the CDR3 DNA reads TGTGCCAGCAGCCAAGTCAGAGGGGGCACTGAAGCTTTCTTT. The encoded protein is CASSQVRGGTEAFF.

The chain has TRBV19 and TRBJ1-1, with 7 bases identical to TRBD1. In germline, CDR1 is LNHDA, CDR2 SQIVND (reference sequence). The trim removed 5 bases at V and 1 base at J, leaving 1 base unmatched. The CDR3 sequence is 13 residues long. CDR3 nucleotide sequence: TGTGCCAGTAGTCGACAGGGGAACACTGAAGCTTTCTTT. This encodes CASSRQGNTEAFF.

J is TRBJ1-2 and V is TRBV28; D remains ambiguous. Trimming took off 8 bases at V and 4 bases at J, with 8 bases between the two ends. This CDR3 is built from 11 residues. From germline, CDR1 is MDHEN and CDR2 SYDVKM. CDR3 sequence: CASVTSYGYTF. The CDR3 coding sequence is TGTGCCAGCGTCACGAGCTATGGCTACACCTTC.

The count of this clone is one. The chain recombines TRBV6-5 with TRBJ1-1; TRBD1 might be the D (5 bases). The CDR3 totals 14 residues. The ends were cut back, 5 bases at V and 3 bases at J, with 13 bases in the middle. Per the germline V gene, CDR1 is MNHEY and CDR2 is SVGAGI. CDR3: CASSRGSEHTEAFF. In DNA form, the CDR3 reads TGTGCCAGCAGTCGGGGGTCCGAGCACACTGAAGCTTTCTTT.

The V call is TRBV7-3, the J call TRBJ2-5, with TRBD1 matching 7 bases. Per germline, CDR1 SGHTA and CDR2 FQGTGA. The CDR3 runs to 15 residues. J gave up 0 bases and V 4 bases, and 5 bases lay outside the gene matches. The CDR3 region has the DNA TGTGCCAGCAGCTACGGGACAGCGCACCAAGAGACCCAGTACTTC. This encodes CASSYGTAHQETQYF.

CDR3: CAISDVGEASGNTIYF. The CDR3 nucleotides are TGTGCCATCAGTGATGTTGGGGAGGCCTCTGGAAACACCATATATTTT. The chain carries TRBV10-3 and TRBJ1-3; D ambiguous. The CDR3 is 16 amino acids. Deletions cut 3 bases from V and 0 bases from J, with 12 bases between. Looked up from germline, CDR1 is ENHRY and CDR2 is SYGVKD.

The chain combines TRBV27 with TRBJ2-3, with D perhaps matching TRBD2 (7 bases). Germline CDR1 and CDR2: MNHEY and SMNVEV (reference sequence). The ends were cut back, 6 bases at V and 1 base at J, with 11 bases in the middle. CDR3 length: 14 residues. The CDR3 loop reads CASSLRGRTDTQYF. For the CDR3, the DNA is TGTGCCAGCAGCCTGCGGGGGCGCACAGATACGCAGTATTTT.

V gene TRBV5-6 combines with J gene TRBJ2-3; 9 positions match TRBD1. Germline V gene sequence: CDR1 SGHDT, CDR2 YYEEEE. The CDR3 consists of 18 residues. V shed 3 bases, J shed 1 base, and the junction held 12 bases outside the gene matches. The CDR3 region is CASSSRTGAHGGTDTQYF. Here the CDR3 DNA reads TGTGCCAGCAGCTCCAGGACAGGGGCGCACGGGGGCACAGATACGCAGTATTTT.

CDR3 sequence (DNA): TGTGCCAGCAGTTTTCAGGGTCGTCGCAATCAGCCCCAGCATTTT. Translated: CASSFQGRRNQPQHF. The genes are TRBV27 and TRBJ1-5; a weak D match, TRBD1 (5 bases). From germline, CDR1 is MNHEY and CDR2 SMNVEV (reference sequence). This CDR3 comprises 15 residues. V lost 3 bases and J 2 bases, leaving 11 bases between the germline ends.

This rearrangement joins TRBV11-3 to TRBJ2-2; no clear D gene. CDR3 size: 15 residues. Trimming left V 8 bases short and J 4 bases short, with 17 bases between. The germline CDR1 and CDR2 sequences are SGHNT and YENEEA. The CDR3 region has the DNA TGTGCCAGCCACTGGGCCCTTCCCCCCACCGGGGAGCTGTTTTTT. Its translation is CASHWALPPTGELFF. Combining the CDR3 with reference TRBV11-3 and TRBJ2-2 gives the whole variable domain EAGVVQSPRYKIIEKKQPVAFWCNPISGHNTLYWYLQNLGQGPELLIRYENEEAVDDSQLPKDRFSAERLKGVDSTLKIQPAELGDSAVYLCASHWALPPTGELFFGEGSRLTVL.

The CDR3 here is CSVMTSGVNIQYF. CDR3 in DNA: TGCAGCGTTATGACTAGCGGGGTAAACATTCAGTACTTC. V gene TRBV29-1 combines with J gene TRBJ2-4; 11 nucleotides agree with TRBD2. Germline V CDR1 and CDR2: SQVTM, ANQGSEA. The length of the CDR3 is 13 residues. The J segment lost 6 bases and the V segment lost 5 bases, leaving 3 bases of the junction unmatched.

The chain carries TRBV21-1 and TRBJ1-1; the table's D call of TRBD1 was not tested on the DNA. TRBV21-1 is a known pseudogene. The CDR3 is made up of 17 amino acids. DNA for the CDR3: TGTGCCAGCAGCAAATCTGCGGGACAGGGGGAGCACACTGAAGCTTTCTTT. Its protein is CASSKSAGQGEHTEAFF.

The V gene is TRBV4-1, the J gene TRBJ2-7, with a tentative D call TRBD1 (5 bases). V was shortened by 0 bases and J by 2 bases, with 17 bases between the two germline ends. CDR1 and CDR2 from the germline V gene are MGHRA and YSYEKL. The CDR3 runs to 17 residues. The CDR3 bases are TGCGCCAGCAGCCAAGATCGAACGTTGGGGCAGGCCTACGAGCAGTACTTC. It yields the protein CASSQDRTLGQAYEQYF.

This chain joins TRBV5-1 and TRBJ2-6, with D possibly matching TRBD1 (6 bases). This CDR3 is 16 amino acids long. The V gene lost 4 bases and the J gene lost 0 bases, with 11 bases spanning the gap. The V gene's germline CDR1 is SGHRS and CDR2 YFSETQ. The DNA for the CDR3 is TGCGCCAGCAGCCCACAAGGGGGCTCTGGGGCCAACGTCCTGACTTTC. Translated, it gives CASSPQGGSGANVLTF.

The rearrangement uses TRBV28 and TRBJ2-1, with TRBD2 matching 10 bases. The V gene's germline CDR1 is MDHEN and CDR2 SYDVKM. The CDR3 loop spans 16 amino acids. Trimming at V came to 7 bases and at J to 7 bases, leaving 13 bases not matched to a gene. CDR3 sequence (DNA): TGTGCCAGCAATCCCGGGGTAGCGGGAGGTGGGAATGAGCAGTTCTTC. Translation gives CASNPGVAGGGNEQFF.

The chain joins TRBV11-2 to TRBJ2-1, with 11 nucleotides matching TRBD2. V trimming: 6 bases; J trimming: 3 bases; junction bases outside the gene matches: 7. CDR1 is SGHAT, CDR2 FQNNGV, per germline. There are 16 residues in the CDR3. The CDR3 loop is CASSPRLAGLYNEQFF. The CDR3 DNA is TGTGCCAGCAGTCCTCGACTAGCGGGACTCTACAATGAGCAGTTCTTC.

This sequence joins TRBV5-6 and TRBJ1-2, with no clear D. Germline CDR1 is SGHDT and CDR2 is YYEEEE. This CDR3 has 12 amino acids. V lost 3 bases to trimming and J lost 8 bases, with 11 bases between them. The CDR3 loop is CASSSLGRGYTF. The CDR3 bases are TGTGCCAGCAGCTCCCTGGGGAGGGGCTACACCTTC.

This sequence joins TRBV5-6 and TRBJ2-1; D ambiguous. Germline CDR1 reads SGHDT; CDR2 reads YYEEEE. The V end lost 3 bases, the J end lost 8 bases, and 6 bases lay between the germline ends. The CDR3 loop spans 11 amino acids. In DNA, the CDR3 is TGTGCCAGCAGCTCATTTTATGAGCAGTTCTTC. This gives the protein CASSSFYEQFF.